This T cell receptor (beta chain) was recovered during a study of shared clonotypes between healthy human individuals. At the level of the study: The people who gave samples were a couple of women and a few men aged 18 to 49.

General observations from the study: Clonotypes shared by all four donors outscored non-shared clonotypes in generation probability. Across subsets, estimated richness was generally greater for naive than for memory populations.

Only CD45RO-negative cells positively selected for CCR7 counted as naive CD8 cells, so terminally differentiated effector memory CD45RA+ cells were excluded. Germline values: CDR1 MNHEY, CDR2 SVGAGI. Between the trimmed V and J ends, which lost 6 bases and 2 bases, there was a span of 5 bases. The CDR3 sequence is 13 residues long. Notes on this clone: Its target is not known.

How the authors handled the data: ImmunoSEQ junction-only sequences lacked quality scores, so their filtering differed. Data came from immunoSEQ multiplex PCR; TCRdb stores just in-frame clones and leaves some out. V, J and clone size reflect that table, while D and trimming were determined from the DNA. The table includes 1.5 million to 2.5 million clones, about 95% detected once. This receptor was taken from a young man in good health. The sample taken for sequencing was naive CD8+ T cells sorted from blood. The genes are TRBV6-5 and TRBJ1-6; the D is unclear. The CDR3 protein is CASSGAYNSPLHF. DNA for the CDR3: TGTGCCAGCAGCGGCGCCTATAATTCACCCCTCCACTTT.